This TCR beta chain was identified during a study of cytomegalovirus exposure and HLA in healthy donors. Regarding the study as a whole: TCR association rates varied by HLA locus in a later analysis, with DRB1 highest and HLA-C lowest. Analyzed later, most CMV-associated TCR beta chains appeared HLA-restricted. TRBV6-2, TRBV6-3 and some other V segments were unresolvable in 87-base-pair reads.

This clone was counted a single time. Its cognate antigen is unknown. The CDR3 sequence is 16 residues long. The germline V gene encodes CDR1 SGDLS and CDR2 YYNGEE. Trimming took 4 bases from V and 5 from J; bases not matched to a gene: 9. Healthy bone marrow donors made up the cohort. Primers included in the PCR were 60 Vbeta and 13 Jbeta primers. Sequencing was performed with immunoSEQ multiplex PCR; in TCRdb, only in-frame clones are kept and a portion is missing. The sample has roughly 140,000 clones, 82% seen once; the top ten hold approximately 2.3%. This clonotype was obtained from a male donor in good health and CMV-seronegative. The sample taken for sequencing was PBMCs. The V gene is TRBV9, the J gene TRBJ2-3; 11 bases agree with TRBD2. CDR3 protein: CASSSPGTSGLDTQYF. For the CDR3, the DNA is TGTGCCAGCAGCTCCCCCGGGACTAGCGGTTTAGATACGCAGTATTTT.